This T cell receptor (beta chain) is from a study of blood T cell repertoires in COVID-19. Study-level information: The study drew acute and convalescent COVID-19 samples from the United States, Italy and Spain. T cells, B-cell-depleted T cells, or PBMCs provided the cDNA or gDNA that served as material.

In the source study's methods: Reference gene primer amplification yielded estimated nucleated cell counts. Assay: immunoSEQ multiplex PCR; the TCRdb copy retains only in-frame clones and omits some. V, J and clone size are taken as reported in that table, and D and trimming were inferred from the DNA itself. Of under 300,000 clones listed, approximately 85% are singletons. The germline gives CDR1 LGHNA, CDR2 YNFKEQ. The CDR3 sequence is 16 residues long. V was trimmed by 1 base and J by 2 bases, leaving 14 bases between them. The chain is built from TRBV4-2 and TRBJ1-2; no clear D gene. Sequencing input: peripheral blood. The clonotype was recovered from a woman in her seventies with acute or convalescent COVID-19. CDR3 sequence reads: CASSQVGGLVNYGYTF. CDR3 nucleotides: TGTGCCAGCAGCCAAGTTGGCGGCTTGGTGAACTATGGCTACACCTTC.